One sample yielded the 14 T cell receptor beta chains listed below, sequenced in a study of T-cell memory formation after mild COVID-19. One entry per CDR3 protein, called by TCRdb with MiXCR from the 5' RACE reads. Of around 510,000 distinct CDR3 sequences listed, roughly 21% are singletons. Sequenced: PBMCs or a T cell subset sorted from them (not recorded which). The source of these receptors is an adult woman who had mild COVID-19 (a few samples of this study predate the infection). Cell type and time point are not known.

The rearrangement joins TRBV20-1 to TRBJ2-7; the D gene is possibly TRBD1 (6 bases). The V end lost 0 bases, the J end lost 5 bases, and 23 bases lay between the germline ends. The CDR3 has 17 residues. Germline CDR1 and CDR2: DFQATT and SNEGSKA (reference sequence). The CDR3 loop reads CSARDLRQGHFGDEQYF. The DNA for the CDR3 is TGCAGTGCTAGAGATTTGAGGCAGGGGCATTTTGGGGACGAGCAGTACTTC.

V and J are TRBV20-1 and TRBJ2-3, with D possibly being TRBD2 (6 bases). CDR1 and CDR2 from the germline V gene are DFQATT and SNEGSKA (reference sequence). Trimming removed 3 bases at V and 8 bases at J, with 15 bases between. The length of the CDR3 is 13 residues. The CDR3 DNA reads TGCAGTGCTAGTGATGTCGGGAGCGGTACGCAGTATTTT. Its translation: CSASDVGSGTQYF.

CDR3 protein: CSVPQGFEQFF. In DNA, the CDR3 is TGCAGCGTTCCACAGGGTTTTGAGCAGTTCTTC. V usage is TRBV29-1 and J usage is TRBJ2-1; TRBD1 might be the D (6 bases). Germline CDR1 is SQVTM and CDR2 is ANQGSEA. Between the trimmed V and J ends, which lost 5 bases and 9 bases, there was a span of 11 bases. CDR3 length: 11 amino acids.

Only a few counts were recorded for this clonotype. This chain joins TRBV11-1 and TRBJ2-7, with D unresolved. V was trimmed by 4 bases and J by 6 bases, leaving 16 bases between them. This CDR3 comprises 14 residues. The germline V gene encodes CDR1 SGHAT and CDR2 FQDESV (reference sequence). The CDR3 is CASSSPASPLEQYF. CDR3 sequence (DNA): TGTGCCAGCAGCTCGCCTGCCTCCCCCCTCGAGCAGTACTTC.

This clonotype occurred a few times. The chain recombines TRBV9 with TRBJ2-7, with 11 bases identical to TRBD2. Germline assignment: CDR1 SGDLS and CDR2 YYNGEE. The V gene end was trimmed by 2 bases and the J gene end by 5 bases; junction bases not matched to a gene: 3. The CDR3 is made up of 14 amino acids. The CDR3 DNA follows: TGTGCCAGCAGCGTGACTAGCGGGATGGACGAGCAGTACTTC. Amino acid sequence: CASSVTSGMDEQYF.

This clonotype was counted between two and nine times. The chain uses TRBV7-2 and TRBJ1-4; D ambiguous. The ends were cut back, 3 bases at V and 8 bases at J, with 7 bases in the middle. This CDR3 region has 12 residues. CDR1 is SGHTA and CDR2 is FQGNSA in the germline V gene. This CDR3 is CASSFIEEKLFF. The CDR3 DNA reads TGTGCCAGCAGCTTTATTGAGGAAAAACTGTTTTTT.

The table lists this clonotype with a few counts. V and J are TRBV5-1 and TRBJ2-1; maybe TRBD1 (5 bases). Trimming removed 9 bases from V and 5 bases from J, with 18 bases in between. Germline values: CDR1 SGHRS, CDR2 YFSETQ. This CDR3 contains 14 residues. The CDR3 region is CATSGQGPNNEQFF. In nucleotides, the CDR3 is TGCGCCACCTCAGGCCAGGGTCCCAACAATGAGCAGTTCTTC.

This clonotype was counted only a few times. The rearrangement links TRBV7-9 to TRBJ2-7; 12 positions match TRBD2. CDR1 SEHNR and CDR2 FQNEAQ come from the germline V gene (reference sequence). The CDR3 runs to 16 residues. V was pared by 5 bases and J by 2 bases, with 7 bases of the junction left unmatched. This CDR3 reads CASSHRLAGETYEQYF. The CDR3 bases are TGTGCCAGCAGCCATAGACTAGCGGGAGAGACCTACGAGCAGTACTTC.

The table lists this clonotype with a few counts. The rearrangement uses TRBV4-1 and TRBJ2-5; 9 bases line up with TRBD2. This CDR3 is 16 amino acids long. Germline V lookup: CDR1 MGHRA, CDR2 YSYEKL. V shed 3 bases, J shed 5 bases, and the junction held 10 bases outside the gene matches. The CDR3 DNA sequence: TGCGCCAGCAGCCACCTCCGCGGGGGGGCCGGTGAGACCCAGTACTTC. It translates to CASSHLRGGAGETQYF.

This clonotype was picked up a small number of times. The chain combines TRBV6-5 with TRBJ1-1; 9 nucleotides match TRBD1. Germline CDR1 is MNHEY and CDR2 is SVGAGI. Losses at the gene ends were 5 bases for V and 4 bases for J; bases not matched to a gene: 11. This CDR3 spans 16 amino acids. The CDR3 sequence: CASSPGDRVEGTEAFF. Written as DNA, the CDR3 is TGTGCCAGCAGTCCAGGGGACAGGGTGGAAGGCACTGAAGCTTTCTTT.

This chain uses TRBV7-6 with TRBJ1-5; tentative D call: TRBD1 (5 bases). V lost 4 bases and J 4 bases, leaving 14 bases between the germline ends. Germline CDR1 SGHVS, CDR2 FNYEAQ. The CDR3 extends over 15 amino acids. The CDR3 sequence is CASSSTGGRNQPQHF. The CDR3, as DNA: TGTGCCAGCAGCTCGACTGGGGGTAGGAATCAGCCCCAGCATTTT.

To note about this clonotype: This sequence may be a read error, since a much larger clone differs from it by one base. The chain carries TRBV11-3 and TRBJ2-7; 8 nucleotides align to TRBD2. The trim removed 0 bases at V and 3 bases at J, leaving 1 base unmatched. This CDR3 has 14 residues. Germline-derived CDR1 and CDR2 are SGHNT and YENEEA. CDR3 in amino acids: CASSLEAGDYEQYF. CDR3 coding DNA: TGTGCCAGCAGCTTAGAAGCGGGAGACTACGAGCAGTACTTC.

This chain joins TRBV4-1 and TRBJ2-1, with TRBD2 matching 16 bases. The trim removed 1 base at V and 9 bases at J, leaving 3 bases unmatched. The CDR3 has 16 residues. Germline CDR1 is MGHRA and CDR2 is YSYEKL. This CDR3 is CASSQAGTSGRAEQFF. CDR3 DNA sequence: TGCGCCAGCAGCCAAGCCGGGACTAGCGGGAGGGCTGAGCAGTTCTTC.

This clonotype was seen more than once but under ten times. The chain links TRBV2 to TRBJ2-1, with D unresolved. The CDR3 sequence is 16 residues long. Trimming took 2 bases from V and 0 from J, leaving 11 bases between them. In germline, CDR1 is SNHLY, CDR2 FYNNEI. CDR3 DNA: TGTGCCAGCAGTGAACTCGCGGTGAGCTCCTACAATGAGCAGTTCTTC. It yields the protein CASSELAVSSYNEQFF.